These 31 T cell receptor beta chains originate from one sample sequenced in a study of blood T cell repertoires in COVID-19. Repertoires were generated with immunoSEQ multiplex PCR, while TCRdb's copy carries only in-frame clones and drops some. The sample yields approximately 90,000 clones, roughly 88% seen once. Sequencing was performed on peripheral blood. These receptors were collected from a human donor in a cohort sampled during active COVID-19.

The genes are TRBV4-1 and TRBJ2-7; TRBD1 matches 9 bases. From germline, CDR1 is MGHRA and CDR2 YSYEKL. This CDR3 spans 15 amino acids. Trimming at V came to 4 bases and at J to 8 bases, leaving 12 bases not matched to a gene. CDR3 DNA: TGCGCCAGCAGCCGTTTATTCCCGGGACAGGGCCAGCAGTACTTC. It yields the protein CASSRLFPGQGQQYF.

This clone was recorded many times. The chain has TRBV5-6 and TRBJ2-7, with TRBD2 identical over 13 bases. This CDR3 is built from 18 residues. The V gene's germline CDR1 is SGHDT and CDR2 YYEEEE. V lost 3 bases to trimming and J lost 1 base; unmatched junction nucleotides: 10. CDR3 residues: CASSSLTSGGASSYEQYF. Written as DNA, the CDR3 is TGTGCCAGCAGCTCCCTCACTAGCGGGGGGGCAAGTTCCTACGAGCAGTACTTC.

The CDR3 nucleotides are TGTGCCAGCAGCCAAGATTGGGGACAGGGGGTTAATGAGCAGTTCTTC. Amino acids: CASSQDWGQGVNEQFF. J is TRBJ2-1 and V is TRBV3-1 (or the pseudogene TRBV3-2), with 11 bases aligning to TRBD1. Looked up from germline, CDR1 is LGHDT and CDR2 is YNNKEL (reference sequence). The CDR3 is made up of 16 amino acids. Trimming took 0 bases from V and 7 from J; bases not matched to a gene: 5.

V and J are TRBV28 and TRBJ2-2, with TRBD1 identical over 8 bases. The CDR3 is 15 residues long. Per the germline V gene, CDR1 is MDHEN and CDR2 is SYDVKM. The V gene end was trimmed by 5 bases and the J gene end by 6 bases; junction bases not matched to a gene: 8. The CDR3 protein is CASSPGGRRPGELFF. The CDR3, as DNA: TGTGCCAGCAGTCCAGGGGGCAGGAGGCCCGGGGAGCTGTTTTTT.

This chain uses TRBV30 with TRBJ1-3; 9 positions agree with TRBD1. The CDR3 has 14 amino acids. Germline-derived CDR1 and CDR2 are GTSNPN and SVGIG (reference sequence). J was trimmed by 5 bases and V by 1 base; bases with no gene match: 3. CDR3 sequence: CAWSAGTGRNTIYF. CDR3 DNA sequence: TGTGCCTGGAGTGCAGGGACAGGGAGAAACACCATATATTTT.

CDR3 amino acids: CASGEMDRGLGTQYF. CDR3 sequence (DNA): TGTGCTAGTGGAGAAATGGACAGGGGGCTTGGGACCCAGTACTTC. This chain uses TRBV12-5 with TRBJ2-5; 11 nucleotides align to TRBD1. Losses at the gene ends were 6 bases for V and 7 bases for J; bases not matched to a gene: 10. The CDR3 contains 15 residues. From germline, CDR1 is LGHNT and CDR2 FRNRAP.

The chain is built from TRBV5-1 and TRBJ1-1; 7 positions match TRBD1. This CDR3 comprises 15 residues. V lost 3 bases to trimming and J lost 1 base; unmatched junction nucleotides: 6. Germline assignment: CDR1 SGHRS and CDR2 YFSETQ. As DNA, the CDR3 is TGCGCCAGCAGCTGGGACGGGACAGCGAACACTGAAGCTTTCTTT. Translated, it gives CASSWDGTANTEAFF.

The chain has TRBV5-4 and TRBJ2-7; D is perhaps TRBD2 (6 bases). The CDR3 totals 15 residues. Germline assignment: CDR1 SGHNT and CDR2 YYREEE (reference sequence). The V end was cut by 4 bases, the J end by 2 bases, with 16 bases between. The chain's CDR3 is CASSGIGTSAYEQYF. The CDR3, as DNA: TGTGCCAGCAGCGGGATCGGGACTTCGGCCTACGAGCAGTACTTC. The variable domain in full, with the rest retrieved from reference TRBV5-4 and TRBJ2-7, is ETGVTQSPTHLIKTRGQQVTLRCSSQSGHNTVSWYQQALGQGPQFIFQYYREEENGRGNFPPRFSGLQFPNYSSELNVNALELDDSALYLCASSGIGTSAYEQYFGPGTRLTVT.

In its sample, this clone was seen a few times. The chain joins TRBV2 to TRBJ1-2; D remains ambiguous. CDR3 length: 12 residues. The V end lost 5 bases, the J end lost 3 bases, and 7 bases lay between the germline ends. The germline CDR1 and CDR2 sequences are SNHLY and FYNNEI. CDR3 DNA sequence: TGTGCCAGCAGTAATCAGGACTATGGCTACACCTTC. Translating it yields CASSNQDYGYTF.

V usage is TRBV7-2 and J usage is TRBJ2-3; 12 bases map to TRBD2. Looked up from germline, CDR1 is SGHTA and CDR2 is FQGNSA. Trimming removed 3 bases from V and 4 bases from J; junction bases left unmatched: 2. This CDR3 is 15 amino acids long. In nucleotides, the CDR3 is TGTGCCAGCAGCTTCCTAGCGGGAGGGTCAGATACGCAGTATTTT. Translating gives CASSFLAGGSDTQYF.

CDR3 in amino acids: CASRTTQADTQYF. CDR3 nucleotides: TGTGCCAGCAGAACAACCCAGGCTGATACGCAGTATTTT. This chain uses TRBV7-9 with TRBJ2-3; D is unclear. The CDR3 totals 13 residues. The V and J ends lost 6 bases and 6 bases respectively, with 13 bases between them. Germline V lookup: CDR1 SEHNR, CDR2 FQNEAQ (reference sequence). The variable domain in full, with the rest retrieved from reference TRBV7-9 and TRBJ2-3, is DTGVSQNPRHKITKRGQNVTFRCDPISEHNRLYWYRQTLGQGPEFLTYFQNEAQLEKSRLLSDRFSAERPKGSFSTLEIQRTEQGDSAMYLCASRTTQADTQYFGPGTRLTVL.

This clone was observed a few times. The chain links TRBV5-4 to TRBJ1-5, with TRBD1 identical over 7 bases. Germline loops: CDR1 SGHNT, CDR2 YYREEE (reference sequence). The J segment lost 4 bases and the V segment lost 4 bases, leaving 8 bases of the junction unmatched. CDR3 length: 15 residues. The CDR3 region has the DNA TGTGCCAGCAGCGCTGGGACAGCTTATAATCAGCCCCAGCATTTT. Translating gives CASSAGTAYNQPQHF.

Only one count was recorded for this clone. The chain recombines TRBV5-4 with TRBJ1-2; TRBD1 agrees at 7 bases. V shed 0 bases, J shed 7 bases, and the junction held 3 bases outside the gene matches. CDR1 and CDR2 (germline): SGHNT, YYREEE (reference sequence). The CDR3 spans 13 residues. CDR3 nucleotides: TGTGCCAGCAGCTTGGCGGCAGGGGGTGGCTACACCTTC. Protein: CASSLAAGGGYTF.

This chain connects TRBV27 to TRBJ2-1; TRBD2 matches 8 bases. V lost 6 bases to trimming and J lost 7 bases; unmatched junction nucleotides: 11. Germline CDR1 reads MNHEY; CDR2 reads SMNVEV (reference sequence). There are 15 residues in the CDR3. The CDR3 DNA sequence: TGTGCCAGCAGAGTGGGCGGGAGGAGGGGGAATGAGCAGTTCTTC. It codes for CASRVGGRRGNEQFF.

Concerning this clone itself: Additional DNA sequences in this sample encode the identical CDR3. The chain has TRBV10-3 and TRBJ1-5; 7 nucleotides match TRBD1. CDR3 length: 13 residues. V gave up 4 bases and J gave up 5 bases; unmatched junction bases: 2. Germline V gene lookup returns CDR1 ENHRY and CDR2 SYGVKD. The CDR3 region is CAISGTGDQPQHF. As DNA, the CDR3 is TGTGCCATCAGTGGGACAGGCGATCAGCCCCAGCATTTT.

The chain employs TRBV13 and TRBJ2-1, with TRBD2 matching over 7 bases. Germline trimming cut 5 bases from V and 0 bases from J; bases unmatched to any gene: 7. The CDR3 length is 16 residues. Germline CDR1 reads PRHDT; CDR2 reads FYEKMQ (reference sequence). The CDR3 loop is CASSPEPGGSYNEQFF. Written as DNA, the CDR3 is TGTGCCAGCAGCCCAGAGCCGGGAGGCTCCTACAATGAGCAGTTCTTC.

This clone has a count of ten or more. This chain links TRBV25-1 with TRBJ1-2; D call uncertain. The CDR3 consists of 15 residues. Germline CDR1 and CDR2: MGHDK and SYGVNS. V was cut by 1 base and J by 8 bases, with 17 bases left in between. For the CDR3, the DNA is TGTGCCAGCAGTGAATTCGGGGTGAACTATGAAGGCTACACCTTC. It encodes CASSEFGVNYEGYTF.

The CDR3 reads CASIRRGGSSYEQYF. In nucleotides, the CDR3 is TGTGCCAGCATCCGAAGGGGGGGAAGCTCCTACGAGCAGTACTTC. The chain recombines TRBV2 with TRBJ2-7; TRBD2 might be the D (7 bases). Germline loops: CDR1 SNHLY, CDR2 FYNNEI. V gave up 7 bases and J gave up 0 bases, with 16 bases separating them. The CDR3 sequence is 15 residues long.

This clone was found once. This chain uses TRBV7-2 with TRBJ2-3; 7 bases are shared with TRBD2. Germline-derived CDR1 and CDR2 are SGHTA and FQGNSA. V lost 1 base and J lost 5; bases outside the gene matches: 6. This CDR3 contains 15 residues. As DNA, the CDR3 is TGTGCCAGCAGCTTAGATGGGCGGGAGATAGATACGCAGTATTTT. Translating it yields CASSLDGREIDTQYF.

The chain has TRBV10-3 and TRBJ1-1; no clear D gene. V was shortened by 0 bases and J by 0 bases, with 23 bases between the two germline ends. Germline CDR1 and CDR2: ENHRY and SYGVKD. This CDR3 contains 20 residues. DNA for the CDR3: TGTGCCATCAGTGAGTCGTCCGTCGGATTCACCCTGAGGGTGAACACTGAAGCTTTCTTT. As protein: CAISESSVGFTLRVNTEAFF.

J is TRBJ1-6 and V is TRBV2; 8 positions match TRBD1. The CDR3 is 15 amino acids. The germline gives CDR1 SNHLY, CDR2 FYNNEI. Losses at the gene ends were 11 bases for V and 2 bases for J; bases not matched to a gene: 8. The CDR3 DNA follows: TGTGCCTGTGTGGACAGGGAACCCTATAATTCACCCCTCCACTTT. It codes for CACVDREPYNSPLHF.

In this sample, this clone turned up a few times. The chain combines TRBV7-9 with TRBJ1-2, with D unresolved. The CDR3 runs to 13 residues. Trimming took off 5 bases at V and 5 bases at J, with 12 bases between the two ends. Germline V lookup: CDR1 SEHNR, CDR2 FQNEAQ (reference sequence). For the CDR3, the DNA is TGTGCCAGCAGCCCACCGGAGGGTTATGGCTACACCTTC. Residues: CASSPPEGYGYTF.

V and J are TRBV5-1 and TRBJ2-5; possible D gene TRBD2, 6 bases. The CDR3 is 13 residues long. The ends were cut back, 4 bases at V and 4 bases at J, with 11 bases in the middle. Germline CDR1 is SGHRS and CDR2 is YFSETQ. For the CDR3, the DNA is TGCGCCAGCAGCCTCGCGGAGGGAGAGACCCAGTACTTC. Translated: CASSLAEGETQYF.

V is TRBV6-4 and J is TRBJ1-4; D unresolved. The V end was cut by 0 bases, the J end by 11 bases, with 19 bases between. Germline V gene lookup returns CDR1 MRHNA and CDR2 SNTAGT. The CDR3 runs 16 residues. Here the CDR3 reads CASSDSKGNHTGKLFF. The DNA for the CDR3 is TGTGCCAGCAGTGACTCGAAAGGGAATCACACGGGGAAACTGTTTTTT.

V gene TRBV7-9 combines with J gene TRBJ2-4, with a possible D match to TRBD2 (5 bases). The CDR3 loop spans 17 amino acids. V dropped 2 bases and J dropped 0 bases, with 14 bases sitting between them. CDR1 and CDR2 (germline): SEHNR, FQNEAQ (reference sequence). In nucleotides, the CDR3 is TGTGCCAGCAGCTTATCTCTCGGGGTTCTAGCCAAAAACATTCAGTACTTC. Encoded protein: CASSLSLGVLAKNIQYF.

This clone was detected ten times or more. This chain joins TRBV7-2 and TRBJ1-1; D is perhaps TRBD1 (6 bases). This CDR3 comprises 16 residues. Germline CDR1 reads SGHTA; CDR2 reads FQGNSA. The V end lost 5 bases, the J end lost 1 base, and 17 bases lay between the germline ends. The chain's CDR3 is CASSPMRGSRNTEAFF. In DNA, the CDR3 is TGTGCCAGCAGCCCGATGAGGGGGAGTAGGAACACTGAAGCTTTCTTT.

The chain has TRBV28 and TRBJ1-5; a possible D gene is TRBD1 (6 bases). V lost 6 bases and J 3 bases, leaving 12 bases between the germline ends. The CDR3 contains 14 residues. Per germline, CDR1 MDHEN and CDR2 SYDVKM. The CDR3 is CASSLGQINQPQHF. DNA of the CDR3: TGTGCCAGCAGCCTTGGACAGATCAATCAGCCCCAGCATTTT.

The chain joins TRBV6-5 to TRBJ1-1; D call uncertain. The CDR3 runs to 15 residues. CDR1 is MNHEY and CDR2 is SVGAGI in the germline V gene. The V end lost 4 bases, the J end lost 1 base, and 13 bases lay between the germline ends. This CDR3 is CASSSVHPPNTEAFF. The CDR3 region has the DNA TGTGCCAGCAGTTCGGTCCACCCCCCGAACACTGAAGCTTTCTTT.

V is TRBV4-1 and J is TRBJ1-2, with a possible D match to TRBD1 (5 bases). Germline V gene sequence: CDR1 MGHRA, CDR2 YSYEKL. V lost 0 bases and J lost 4, with 12 bases in between. There are 15 residues in the CDR3. The CDR3 coding sequence is TGCGCCAGCAGCCAAGATGGGGCAGGAGTCTATGGCTACACCTTC. Amino acid sequence: CASSQDGAGVYGYTF.

This clone was recorded once. The same CDR3 is also encoded by other DNA sequences in this sample. V and J are TRBV2 and TRBJ2-7; maybe TRBD1 (5 bases). The CDR3 is made up of 12 amino acids. Trimming left V 4 bases short and J 1 base short, with 5 bases between. Per the germline V gene, CDR1 is SNHLY and CDR2 is FYNNEI. DNA for the CDR3: TGTGCCAGCAGTGCAGGGTCCTACGAGCAGTACTTC. Translating gives CASSAGSYEQYF.

The chain carries TRBV5-1 and TRBJ2-3, with D tentatively TRBD1 (5 bases). In germline, CDR1 is SGHRS, CDR2 YFSETQ. The CDR3 covers 13 residues. Between the trimmed V and J ends, which lost 0 bases and 3 bases, there was a span of 5 bases. CDR3 sequence: CASSLAGTDTQYF. CDR3 nucleotides: TGCGCCAGCAGCTTGGCAGGGACAGATACGCAGTATTTT.